The next 31 T cell receptor beta chains were all read from a single sample in a study of glioma-infiltrating T cells after dendritic cell vaccination. Using immunoSEQ multiplex PCR, the repertoire was profiled, and TCRdb retains in-frame clones only, with some absent. The table lists some 60,000 clones, about 80% of them singletons. Indicated time point: after dendritic cell vaccination, including at tumor progression/relapse. Source: blood, taken after dendritic cell vaccination. These receptors all come from a human donor with glioblastoma.

As regards this clone: One end of the junction does not line up with germline, which may come from a read error. This chain uses TRBV30 with TRBJ1-2; no firm D call. This CDR3 comprises 13 residues. CDR1 GTSNPN and CDR2 SVGIG come from the germline V gene (reference sequence). CDR3 protein: CAWSPPRSYSYTF. The CDR3 DNA is TGTGCCTGGAGTCCCCCACGGTCCTATAGCTACACCTTC.

The chain employs TRBV4-1 and TRBJ2-3; TRBD2 aligns across 9 bases. The germline CDR1 and CDR2 sequences are MGHRA and YSYEKL. The CDR3 is 17 amino acids. Trimming cost V 4 bases and J 0 bases; bases outside gene matches: 8. The CDR3 DNA follows: TGCGCCAGCAGCCTGGTGGGACTAGCTCTAAGCACAGATACGCAGTATTTT. It encodes CASSLVGLALSTDTQYF.

The chain links TRBV4-1 to TRBJ2-1, with 7 bases lining up with TRBD2. J gave up 5 bases and V 0 bases, and 7 bases lay outside the gene matches. The CDR3 contains 16 residues. The V gene's germline CDR1 is MGHRA and CDR2 YSYEKL. The CDR3 sequence is CASSQEEGRADNEQFF. In DNA form, the CDR3 reads TGCGCCAGCAGCCAAGAGGAGGGGAGGGCGGACAATGAGCAGTTCTTC.

This chain joins TRBV11-2 and TRBJ1-3; 8 bases map to TRBD1. Germline-derived CDR1 and CDR2 are SGHAT and FQNNGV. V gave up 5 bases and J gave up 4 bases; unmatched junction bases: 4. The CDR3 has 14 residues. CDR3 in DNA: TGTGCCAGCAGCCTACAGGGGGAAGGAAACACCATATATTTT. This gives the protein CASSLQGEGNTIYF.

The chain is built from TRBV5-1 and TRBJ1-3; D unclear. This CDR3 has 14 amino acids. Germline V gene sequence: CDR1 SGHRS, CDR2 YFSETQ. The V end was cut by 0 bases, the J end by 0 bases, with 4 bases between. The CDR3 loop is CASSLAGSGNTIYF. CDR3 bases: TGCGCCAGCAGCTTGGCGGGCTCTGGAAACACCATATATTTT.

The CDR3 sequence: CASSAPVPYGYTF. The CDR3 DNA reads as TGTGCCAGCAGCGCCCCGGTGCCTTATGGCTACACCTTC. The J gene is TRBJ1-2, the V gene TRBV9; D gene uncertain. Trimming left V 3 bases short and J 5 bases short, with 11 bases between. The CDR3 sequence is 13 residues long. Germline CDR1 is SGDLS and CDR2 is YYNGEE.

The V gene is TRBV7-8, the J gene TRBJ1-2, with D possibly matching TRBD1 (6 bases). Germline values: CDR1 SGHVS, CDR2 FQNEAQ. V lost 5 bases and J lost 0, with 19 bases in between. This CDR3 has 17 residues. The CDR3 region has the DNA TGTGCCAGCAGCCCCTCAGAGGGGGGGCTGGCTAACTATGGCTACACCTTC. Translated, it gives CASSPSEGGLANYGYTF.

V and J are TRBV7-2 and TRBJ2-7; weak D call: TRBD2 (6 bases). The CDR3 has 12 amino acids. V lost 5 bases to trimming and J lost 7 bases, with 12 bases between them. Germline CDR1 is SGHTA and CDR2 is FQGNSA. This CDR3 is CASSPPRGEQYF. The CDR3 nucleotides are TGTGCCAGCAGCCCCCCCCGGGGGGAGCAGTACTTC.

This clone has just one count. CDR3 residues: CASSSGTGNGYTF. The CDR3 region has the DNA TGTGCCAGCAGCTCAGGAACAGGGAATGGCTACACCTTC. The chain has TRBV7-2 and TRBJ1-2; TRBD1 is a possible D gene (6 bases). Per germline, CDR1 SGHTA and CDR2 FQGNSA. The V end lost 4 bases, the J end lost 6 bases, and 12 bases lay between the germline ends. The CDR3 has 13 residues.

This chain connects TRBV5-1 to TRBJ2-1, with 7 bases identical to TRBD2. The germline V gene has CDR1 SGHRS and CDR2 YFSETQ. J gave up 4 bases and V 7 bases, and 2 bases lay outside the gene matches. The CDR3 runs 12 residues. The CDR3 region has the DNA TGCGCCAGCCCCGGGGGGTACAATGAGCAGTTCTTC. Protein product: CASPGGYNEQFF.

This clone is a singleton in its sample. J is TRBJ1-4 and V is TRBV20-1; D is uncertain. Germline values: CDR1 DFQATT, CDR2 SNEGSKA (reference sequence). V lost 5 bases to trimming and J lost 8 bases, with 9 bases between them. The CDR3 is 11 residues long. The CDR3 spells CSAREAEKLFF. In DNA form, the CDR3 reads TGCAGTGCTCGGGAGGCCGAAAAACTGTTTTTT.

This clone has a single count. The rearrangement joins TRBV6-5 to TRBJ2-3; 7 bases agree with TRBD1. Trimming took 4 bases from V and 0 from J; bases not matched to a gene: 4. The germline V gene has CDR1 MNHEY and CDR2 SVGAGI. The CDR3 is made up of 15 amino acids. This CDR3 reads CASSSQGVSTDTQYF. CDR3 nucleotides: TGTGCCAGCAGTTCGCAGGGGGTTAGCACAGATACGCAGTATTTT.

The rearrangement uses TRBV19 and TRBJ1-5; TRBD1 matches at 10 bases. The J segment lost 6 bases and the V segment lost 7 bases, leaving 9 bases of the junction unmatched. The CDR3 extends over 15 amino acids. CDR1 and CDR2 from the germline V gene are LNHDA and SQIVND (reference sequence). This CDR3 reads CASTPTGGAFQPQHF. The CDR3 coding sequence is TGTGCCAGTACTCCGACAGGGGGCGCATTTCAGCCCCAGCATTTT.

This chain uses TRBV5-1 with TRBJ1-6; maybe TRBD1 (5 bases). This CDR3 contains 15 residues. Germline-derived CDR1 and CDR2 are SGHRS and YFSETQ. V shed 0 bases and J shed 10 bases, with 14 bases lying between them. CDR3 nucleotide sequence: TGCGCCAGCAGCTTGGTAACAGGCCTATGGTCACCCCTCCACTTT. Residues: CASSLVTGLWSPLHF.

This chain joins TRBV18 and TRBJ2-2, with 8 bases identical to TRBD1. With 6 bases clipped from V and 3 bases from J, the junction kept 3 bases outside the gene matches. Germline V gene lookup returns CDR1 KGHSH and CDR2 LQKENI. This CDR3 region has 14 residues. The CDR3 DNA reads TGTGCCAGCTCCAGGGGGCTGGACACCGGGGAGCTGTTTTTT. Translating it yields CASSRGLDTGELFF.

This chain links TRBV7-2 with TRBJ2-1, with 9 nucleotides matching TRBD1. The germline V gene encodes CDR1 SGHTA and CDR2 FQGNSA. The CDR3 length is 14 residues. The junction had 11 bases not matched to a gene; V was cut back by 5 bases and J by 12 bases. The CDR3 here is CASSQNGQGTRQFF. The CDR3 DNA reads as TGTGCCAGCAGCCAAAATGGACAGGGGACAAGGCAGTTCTTC.

The rearrangement uses TRBV7-6 and TRBJ2-3; 7 bases agree with TRBD2. Trimming at V came to 4 bases and at J to 12 bases, leaving 10 bases not matched to a gene. Looked up from germline, CDR1 is SGHVS and CDR2 is FNYEAQ. The CDR3 extends over 13 amino acids. The CDR3 protein is CASSSSGAGVQYF. Here the CDR3 DNA reads TGTGCCAGCAGCTCGTCCGGCGCGGGGGTTCAGTATTTT.

The chain is built from TRBV5-1 and TRBJ2-5; 10 nucleotides align to TRBD2. V shed 1 base and J 1 base; nucleotides not matched to a gene: 4. The CDR3 has 16 amino acids. Germline V lookup: CDR1 SGHRS, CDR2 YFSETQ. The CDR3 sequence: CASSLISGGIQETQYF. CDR3 DNA sequence: TGCGCCAGCAGCTTGATTAGCGGGGGGATCCAAGAGACCCAGTACTTC.

The chain couples TRBV7-2 to TRBJ1-6, with D perhaps TRBD1 (5 bases). Germline V gene data show CDR1 as SGHTA and CDR2 as FQGNSA. The germline V and J ends were trimmed by 4 bases and 10 bases, with 11 bases remaining between them. The CDR3 runs to 13 residues. CDR3 coding DNA: TGTGCCAGCAGCTCGGTGGCAGGGTCACCCCTCCACTTT. Residues: CASSSVAGSPLHF.

V is TRBV6-1 and J is TRBJ2-5; D possibly corresponds to TRBD2 (6 bases). CDR1 and CDR2 from the germline V gene are MNHNS and SASEGT. The CDR3 is 16 residues long. The V end was cut by 1 base, the J end by 2 bases, with 14 bases between. This CDR3 is CASSEGSGWGQETQYF. CDR3 bases: TGTGCCAGCAGTGAAGGGAGCGGGTGGGGACAAGAGACCCAGTACTTC.

The chain has TRBV6-6 and TRBJ1-5; 7 bases line up with TRBD1. Germline V gene lookup returns CDR1 MNHNY and CDR2 SVGAGI (reference sequence). Germline trimming cut 5 bases from V and 2 bases from J; bases unmatched to any gene: 9. CDR3 size: 16 residues. CDR3 residues: CASSNTGTVGNQPQHF. The CDR3 DNA follows: TGTGCCAGCAGTAACACCGGGACAGTTGGCAATCAGCCCCAGCATTTT.

The chain couples TRBV19 to TRBJ2-7; TRBD1 aligns across 7 bases. V trimming: 7 bases; J trimming: 2 bases; junction bases outside the gene matches: 8. CDR3 length equals 14 residues. Per germline, CDR1 LNHDA and CDR2 SQIVND (reference sequence). CDR3 region: CASTSRDRPYEQYF. The CDR3 nucleotides are TGTGCCAGTACCAGCCGGGACAGACCCTACGAGCAGTACTTC.

The chain employs TRBV19 and TRBJ2-7, with no clear D. The germline V gene encodes CDR1 LNHDA and CDR2 SQIVND (reference sequence). V was trimmed by 3 bases and J by 5 bases, leaving 11 bases between them. The CDR3 runs to 13 residues. CDR3 region: CASSIFHTNEQYF. CDR3 coding DNA: TGTGCCAGTAGTATTTTTCACACTAACGAGCAGTACTTC.

The V gene is TRBV4-3, the J gene TRBJ1-2, with D possibly matching TRBD1 (5 bases). Trimming took 1 base from V and 3 from J, leaving 9 bases between them. The CDR3 loop spans 14 amino acids. Germline lookup yields CDR1 LGHNA and CDR2 YSLEER. The CDR3 DNA reads as TGCGCCAGCAGCCAAGGGGGGGGTCACTATGGCTACACCTTC. Protein: CASSQGGGHYGYTF.

The J gene is TRBJ1-1, the V gene TRBV18, with D uncertain. V lost 4 bases, J lost 7 bases, and 13 bases lay in between. Germline V CDR1 and CDR2: KGHSH, LQKENI. The CDR3 consists of 13 residues. CDR3 in DNA: TGTGCCAGCTCACTCCCCGACGGGGTTGAAGCTTTCTTT. Its protein is CASSLPDGVEAFF.

The genes are TRBV9 and TRBJ1-3, with 7 bases lining up with TRBD1. The CDR3 length is 18 residues. CDR1 is SGDLS, CDR2 YYNGEE, per germline. V trimming: 3 bases; J trimming: 3 bases; junction bases outside the gene matches: 15. The CDR3 nucleotides are TGTGCCAGCAGCGCTTCGGCCTCCGGGACAGAGGTTGGAAACACCATATATTTT. It encodes CASSASASGTEVGNTIYF.

V gene TRBV6-5 combines with J gene TRBJ1-6; D is undetermined. Germline V lookup: CDR1 MNHEY, CDR2 SVGAGI. V gave up 6 bases and J gave up 7 bases, with 10 bases separating them. This CDR3 is built from 13 residues. CDR3 protein: CASSPSRNSPLHF. In nucleotides, the CDR3 is TGTGCCAGCAGCCCCTCTCGGAATTCACCCCTCCACTTT.

This clone was picked up a small number of times. The chain joins TRBV28 to TRBJ2-1, with 9 bases identical to TRBD1. CDR3 length: 16 residues. Germline V gene data show CDR1 as MDHEN and CDR2 as SYDVKM. The trim removed 2 bases at V and 1 base at J, leaving 3 bases unmatched. The CDR3 reads CASSLVGQGSYNEQFF. The CDR3 nucleotides read TGTGCCAGCAGTTTAGTCGGACAGGGGTCCTACAATGAGCAGTTCTTC.

The chain joins TRBV13 to TRBJ2-2, with TRBD1 matching over 9 bases. Germline V CDR1 and CDR2: PRHDT, FYEKMQ (reference sequence). J lost 1 base, V lost 10 bases, and 13 bases had no gene match. The CDR3 has 17 amino acids. CDR3 sequence reads: CATAGSSGQGNTGELFF. The CDR3 DNA sequence: TGTGCCACTGCCGGAAGTTCGGGACAGGGGAACACCGGGGAGCTGTTTTTT.

This clone was seen only a few times. The genes are TRBV7-8 and TRBJ2-1; tentatively, D is TRBD1 (6 bases). Germline V gene data show CDR1 as SGHVS and CDR2 as FQNEAQ. This CDR3 has 15 amino acids. V was pared by 1 base and J by 7 bases, with 14 bases between. As DNA, the CDR3 is TGTGCCAGCAGCTTAGTGGACAGCTTCTTAAATGAGCAGTTCTTC. Protein: CASSLVDSFLNEQFF.

This chain connects TRBV4-3 to TRBJ2-5, with 7 bases fitting TRBD1. The DNA end lines up better with TRBJ2-7; the J call may be wrong. The CDR3 has 15 residues. Germline V gene sequence: CDR1 LGHNA, CDR2 YSLEER. Here the CDR3 reads CASSQGLGTAYEQYF. CDR3 bases: TGCGCCAGCAGCCAAGGCCTTGGGACAGCCTACGAGCAGTACTTC.